Listed here are 9 T cell receptor beta chains from one sample, sequenced in a study of T-cell memory formation after mild COVID-19. MiXCR was run by TCRdb on the 5' RACE reads, yielding one entry per CDR3 protein. The sample has about 49,000 distinct CDR3 sequences, approximately 8% seen once. Specimen: PBMCs or a T cell subset sorted from them (not recorded which). These TCRs come from a man aged 18-30 years who had mild COVID-19 (a few samples of this study predate the infection). Cell type and time point are not known.

This clonotype was counted ten times or more. CDR3 region: CSAAGIGRSYGYTF. CDR3 coding DNA: TGCAGTGCCGCGGGGATAGGGCGTAGCTATGGCTACACCTTC. V and J are TRBV20-1 and TRBJ1-2; D unresolved. V gave up 6 bases and J gave up 4 bases, with 18 bases separating them. CDR1 is DFQATT, CDR2 SNEGSKA, per germline (reference sequence). The CDR3 totals 14 residues.

This clonotype was picked up a small number of times. The chain joins TRBV11-3 to TRBJ2-1; tentative D call: TRBD2 (6 bases). From germline, CDR1 is SGHNT and CDR2 YENEEA. Between the trimmed V and J ends, which lost 5 bases and 9 bases, there was a span of 8 bases. The CDR3 is made up of 11 amino acids. The CDR3 DNA reads TGTGCCAGCAGCCTGGGGGGTGAGCAGTTCTTC. This translates into CASSLGGEQFF.

This clonotype was observed at least ten times. The V gene is TRBV9, the J gene TRBJ1-5, with 9 bases lining up with TRBD1. The J segment lost 5 bases and the V segment lost 0 bases, leaving 0 bases of the junction unmatched. The germline V gene has CDR1 SGDLS and CDR2 YYNGEE. CDR3 length: 14 residues. CDR3 sequence: CASSVGQGDQPQHF. The CDR3 nucleotides read TGTGCCAGCAGCGTAGGACAGGGGGATCAGCCCCAGCATTTT.

This clonotype was detected only a few times. The J gene is TRBJ2-3, the V gene TRBV20-1, with a possible D match to TRBD2 (5 bases). Trimming took off 0 bases at V and 5 bases at J, with 12 bases between the two ends. The length of the CDR3 is 14 residues. CDR1 DFQATT and CDR2 SNEGSKA come from the germline V gene (reference sequence). The CDR3 loop reads CSARDLRTLDTQYF. The CDR3 nucleotides are TGCAGTGCTAGAGATCTGAGGACTCTAGATACGCAGTATTTT.

V usage is TRBV11-3 and J usage is TRBJ1-1; D gene unclear. Trimming took off 5 bases at V and 0 bases at J, with 10 bases between the two ends. The CDR3 has 14 residues. Germline CDR1 SGHNT, CDR2 YENEEA. The CDR3 loop is CASSADGLNTEAFF. CDR3 bases: TGTGCCAGCAGCGCGGACGGCTTGAACACTGAAGCTTTCTTT.

V usage is TRBV2 and J usage is TRBJ1-5; D gene unclear. The CDR3 is 13 residues long. V was pared by 4 bases and J by 5 bases, with 9 bases between. Per the germline V gene, CDR1 is SNHLY and CDR2 is FYNNEI. Here the CDR3 reads CASSGGMDQPQHF. The CDR3 DNA is TGTGCCAGCAGTGGGGGAATGGATCAGCCCCAGCATTTT.

This chain links TRBV5-1 with TRBJ2-5, with a possible D match to TRBD1 (5 bases). Trimming cost V 3 bases and J 5 bases, with 17 bases left between them. This CDR3 has 15 residues. CDR1 and CDR2 (germline): SGHRS, YFSETQ. The CDR3 protein is CASSSLPQAGETQYF. In nucleotides, the CDR3 is TGCGCCAGCAGCTCTCTCCCACAGGCCGGCGAGACCCAGTACTTC.

V usage is TRBV29-1 and J usage is TRBJ2-5, with D perhaps being TRBD1 or TRBD2 (6 bases each). The germline V gene encodes CDR1 SQVTM and CDR2 ANQGSEA. The germline V and J ends were trimmed by 3 bases and 5 bases, with 13 bases remaining between them. CDR3 length: 13 amino acids. CDR3 protein: CSVDGGPLETQYF. CDR3 nucleotide sequence: TGCAGCGTTGATGGGGGGCCCCTCGAGACCCAGTACTTC.

The J gene is TRBJ2-3, the V gene TRBV10-2; a weak D match, TRBD2 (7 bases). The V gene's germline CDR1 is WSHSY and CDR2 SAAADI. Trimming took 5 bases from V and 5 from J, leaving 17 bases between them. The CDR3 sequence is 15 residues long. The CDR3 region is CASSLGGGPGDTQYF. CDR3 bases: TGCGCCAGCAGTCTCGGCGGGGGCCCTGGAGATACGCAGTATTTT.